This TCR beta chain comes out of a study of OX40 agonist ivuxolimab in advanced cancers. Study-level results: Average numbers of expanded clones were greater in CD8+ T cells than in CD4+. Circulating CD4+ and CD8+ T cells showed clonal expansion by week 6 at 0.1 to 3.0 mg/kg. Antigen specificity was not determined for the expanded peripheral T cells.

Some clones are missing from TCRdb's copy, which holds only in-frame ones; the method was immunoSEQ multiplex PCR. The sample carries just under 65,000 clones, 85% to 90% recorded once. About this clone itself: The antigen is undetermined.

V dropped 4 bases and J dropped 5 bases, with 11 bases sitting between them. The CDR3 sequence is 13 residues long. The germline V gene has CDR1 MDHEN and CDR2 SYDVKM. The material sequenced was CD4+ or CD8+ T cells sorted from blood, taken in a trial of the OX40 agonist ivuxolimab. This rearrangement joins TRBV28 to TRBJ1-2, with TRBD1 as a possible D gene (5 bases). The receptor was derived from an adult with an advanced solid tumor such as melanoma, head and neck, liver or kidney cancer. This CDR3 reads CASSWGREYGYTF. CDR3 in DNA: TGTGCCAGCAGTTGGGGCAGGGAGTATGGCTACACCTTC.